This TCR beta chain came from a study of T-cell reconstitution after alpha-beta-depleted transplantation in children. This clonotype showed up many times. CDR3 length: 15 amino acids. The V and J ends lost 6 bases and 4 bases, in that order; junction bases with no gene match: 8. The germline gives CDR1 MNHEY, CDR2 SMNVEV (reference sequence). Preparation of the TCRbeta library involved a method that used unique molecular identifiers. TCRdb independently ran MiXCR on the PCR reads; one entry per CDR3 protein. The sample consists of 360,000 or so distinct CDR3 sequences, roughly 20% of them appearing once.

The sequence derives from a human donor who donated a stem cell graft to a child with acute myeloid leukemia. The sequences come from PBMCs from the stem cell graft donor, collected from the stem cell graft. This rearrangement joins TRBV27 to TRBJ2-1; 8 bases fit TRBD2. For the CDR3, the DNA is TGTGCCAGCAGCCTACTAGCGGAACCGTACAATGAGCAGTTCTTC. Protein sequence: CASSLLAEPYNEQFF.